This passage covers 9 T cell receptor beta chains from one sample sequenced in a study of identical twins. Each CDR3 protein gets one entry after TCRdb re-called the 5' RACE reads with MiXCR. Among about 500,000 distinct CDR3 sequences listed, approximately 15% were seen once. These sequences were also reported in another study, on yellow fever vaccine responses in identical twins.

The sequenced sample consisted of CD4+ T cells sorted from blood. These TCRs come from a woman aged 18-29 years in good health.

The chain links TRBV5-6 to TRBJ2-3; TRBD1 agrees at 12 bases. The junction had 5 bases not matched to a gene; V was cut back by 4 bases and J by 5 bases. Looked up from germline, CDR1 is SGHDT and CDR2 is YYEEEE. The CDR3 loop spans 15 amino acids. This CDR3 is CASSRGQGAGDTQYF. In DNA form, the CDR3 reads TGTGCCAGCAGCCGGGGACAGGGGGCGGGAGATACGCAGTATTTT.

This clonotype was seen only a few times. The chain combines TRBV11-2 with TRBJ2-1, with 7 positions matching TRBD1. J lost 7 bases, V lost 1 base, and 4 bases had no gene match. The CDR3 runs to 14 residues. The germline gives CDR1 SGHAT, CDR2 FQNNGV. CDR3 sequence (DNA): TGTGCCAGCAGCTTAGGGGACAGAAAAAATGAGCAGTTCTTC. Its translation: CASSLGDRKNEQFF.

This sequence joins TRBV12-3 or TRBV12-4 and TRBJ1-1; weak D call: TRBD1 (5 bases). The CDR3 contains 15 residues. V gave up 2 bases and J gave up 1 base, with 11 bases separating them. The CDR3 loop is CASSLRGARNTEAFF. DNA of the CDR3: TGTGCCAGCAGTTTACGAGGGGCGAGGAACACTGAAGCTTTCTTT.

This clonotype occurred many times. V is TRBV29-1 and J is TRBJ2-3; 11 positions agree with TRBD1. The CDR3 totals 17 residues. Germline assignment: CDR1 SQVTM and CDR2 ANQGSEA. The trim removed 5 bases at V and 0 bases at J, leaving 10 bases unmatched. The CDR3 here is CSVIRDRGLTSTDTQYF. In DNA form, the CDR3 reads TGCAGCGTTATCCGGGACAGGGGGTTGACTAGCACAGATACGCAGTATTTT.

The chain employs TRBV27 and TRBJ2-2, with TRBD1 as a possible D gene (6 bases). Trimming took off 0 bases at V and 11 bases at J, with 13 bases between the two ends. The CDR3 has 14 residues. Germline CDR1 is MNHEY and CDR2 is SMNVEV (reference sequence). CDR3 coding DNA: TGTGCCAGCAGTTTATCGTGGGGGCCGTATGAGCTGTTTTTT. It specifies CASSLSWGPYELFF.

This clonotype was seen many times. The chain employs TRBV7-2 and TRBJ1-5; 8 nucleotides agree with TRBD1. Germline V gives CDR1 SGHTA, CDR2 FQGNSA. This CDR3 spans 14 amino acids. With 5 bases clipped from V and 8 bases from J, the junction kept 8 bases outside the gene matches. This chain's CDR3 is CASSPGQGGKPQHF. DNA of the CDR3: TGTGCCAGCAGCCCCGGACAGGGAGGGAAGCCCCAGCATTTT.

This clonotype has only a few counts. J is TRBJ2-2 and V is TRBV10-2; TRBD2 aligns across 8 bases. V shed 0 bases, J shed 2 bases, and the junction held 5 bases outside the gene matches. CDR1 WSHSY and CDR2 SAAADI come from the germline V gene. The CDR3 length is 17 residues. The CDR3 coding sequence is TGCGCCAGCAGTGAGTCGTTACTAGCGGTAAACACCGGGGAGCTGTTTTTT. Protein product: CASSESLLAVNTGELFF.

In its sample, this clonotype was seen a few times. The rearrangement joins TRBV6-1 to TRBJ1-2; TRBD1 agrees at 7 bases. The J segment lost 4 bases and the V segment lost 6 bases, leaving 11 bases of the junction unmatched. Germline V gives CDR1 MNHNS, CDR2 SASEGT. The CDR3 extends over 15 amino acids. CDR3 bases: TGTGCCAGCAGACACAGACAGGGTAGTAGCTATGGCTACACCTTC. It yields the protein CASRHRQGSSYGYTF.

This chain joins TRBV6-1 and TRBJ2-7; the D gene is possibly TRBD1 (6 bases). Trimming stripped 6 bases from V and 2 bases from J, with 17 bases between. CDR1 is MNHNS and CDR2 is SASEGT in the germline V gene. The CDR3 covers 15 residues. This CDR3 reads CASRSPGQNTYEQYF. The CDR3 DNA is TGTGCCAGCAGGAGCCCGGGACAAAACACCTACGAGCAGTACTTC.